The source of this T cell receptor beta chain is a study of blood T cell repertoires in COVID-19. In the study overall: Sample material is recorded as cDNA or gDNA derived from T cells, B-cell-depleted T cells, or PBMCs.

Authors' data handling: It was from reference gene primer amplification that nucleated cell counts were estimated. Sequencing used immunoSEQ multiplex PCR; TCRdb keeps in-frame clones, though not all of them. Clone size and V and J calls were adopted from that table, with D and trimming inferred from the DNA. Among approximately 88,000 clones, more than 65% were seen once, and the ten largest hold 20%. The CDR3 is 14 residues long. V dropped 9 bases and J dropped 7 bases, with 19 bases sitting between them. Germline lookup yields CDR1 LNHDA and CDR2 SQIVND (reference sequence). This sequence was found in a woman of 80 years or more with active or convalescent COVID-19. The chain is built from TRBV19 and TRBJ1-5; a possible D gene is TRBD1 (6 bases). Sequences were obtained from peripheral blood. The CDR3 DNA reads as TGTGCCAGCCAATTGTTGGGACAAGGACAGCCCCAGCATTTT. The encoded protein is CASQLLGQGQPQHF.